These 5 T cell receptor beta chains were all obtained from the same sample, sequenced in a study of CD8 T cells in Susac syndrome. cDNA came from roughly 0.53 to 1 ug RNA primed by random hexamers. A single record per CDR3 protein comes from TCRdb applying MiXCR to the immunoSEQ multiplex PCR reads. Here the sample spans some 130,000 distinct CDR3 sequences, over 90% being singletons. Sequenced sample: CD8+ T cells from PBMCs. These receptors all come from a human donor with Susac syndrome.

This clonotype was seen a single time. The chain couples TRBV5-1 to TRBJ2-1; 14 nucleotides align to TRBD2. CDR1 is SGHRS and CDR2 is YFSETQ in the germline V gene. The V and J ends lost 4 bases and 0 bases, in that order; junction bases with no gene match: 6. The CDR3 has 18 residues. CDR3 amino acids: CASSRATSGGVSYNEQFF. CDR3 nucleotide sequence: TGCGCCAGCAGCCGGGCGACTAGCGGGGGGGTCTCCTACAATGAGCAGTTCTTC.

CDR3 sequence: CASSSGAGTSGGAYEQYF. CDR3 bases: TGTGCCAGCAGTTCAGGGGCGGGAACAAGTGGAGGGGCCTACGAGCAGTACTTC. This chain links TRBV12-3 or TRBV12-4 with TRBJ2-7, with D perhaps given as TRBD1 or TRBD2 (6 bases each). V lost 4 bases to trimming and J lost 2 bases, with 24 bases between them. The CDR3 consists of 18 residues.

The chain uses TRBV27 and TRBJ1-1; 8 bases agree with TRBD1. CDR3 length: 13 amino acids. Germline CDR1 reads MNHEY; CDR2 reads SMNVEV (reference sequence). The V segment lost 3 bases and the J segment 5 bases; nucleotides outside the gene matches: 2. The CDR3, as DNA: TGTGCCAGCAGTTTGGACAGGGAAACTGAAGCTTTCTTT. Its protein product is CASSLDRETEAFF.

The rearrangement links TRBV6-5 to TRBJ1-2; 7 bases fit TRBD1. Germline values: CDR1 MNHEY, CDR2 SVGAGI. The CDR3 covers 14 residues. V lost 2 bases to trimming and J lost 2 bases; unmatched junction nucleotides: 2. CDR3 loop: CASSYGGQNYGYTF. Written as DNA, the CDR3 is TGTGCCAGCAGTTACGGGGGACAGAACTATGGCTACACCTTC.

V and J are TRBV5-1 and TRBJ2-7; D is tentatively TRBD1 or TRBD2 (6 bases each). The CDR3 sequence is 15 residues long. Germline CDR1 is SGHRS and CDR2 is YFSETQ. The ends were cut back, 5 bases at V and 3 bases at J, with 18 bases in the middle. The CDR3 protein is CASRQGLPQYYEQYF. DNA of the CDR3: TGCGCCAGCAGACAGGGACTGCCGCAATACTACGAGCAGTACTTC. The variable domain in full, completed from reference TRBV5-1 and TRBJ2-7, reads KAGVTQTPRYLIKTRGQQVTLSCSPISGHRSVSWYQQTPGQGLQFLFEYFSETQRNKGNFPGRFSGRQFSNSRSEMNVSTLELGDSALYLCASRQGLPQYYEQYFGPGTRLTVT.